These T cell receptor beta chains were read from a single sample in a study of cytomegalovirus exposure and HLA in healthy donors. Clones were read by immunoSEQ multiplex PCR, and TCRdb kept only the in-frame ones, dropping some. The sample has roughly 150,000 clones, around 81% seen once; the top ten hold 2% to 2.5%. The sequenced sample consisted of PBMCs. The receptor source for this set is a man aged 30 to 39 in good health and CMV-seropositive. Each CDR3 is given with its conserved first and last residue. D genes are given only for firm matches. Clone size is given for some rows only: seen once, a few or many times, or a class if the clone is expanded.

-,TRBV30,15,-,TRBJ2-7,CAWGLDSFSLYEQYF,TGTGCCTGGGGACTGGACAGTTTCTCCCTCTACGAGCAGTACTTC
-,TRBV30,11,-,TRBJ2-3,CAWSLRRGQYF,TGTGCCTGGAGCTTAAGGAGGGGGCAGTATTTT
-,TRBV5-1,15,once,TRBJ2-5,CASSWSVAAQETQYF,TGCGCCAGCAGCTGGTCCGTAGCGGCCCAAGAGACCCAGTACTTC
TRBD1,TRBV7-8,17,-,TRBJ1-6,CASSLVPPGQDNSPLHF,TGTGCCAGCAGCTTAGTTCCTCCGGGACAGGATAATTCACCCCTCCACTTT
TRBD2,TRBV4-3,16,-,TRBJ2-1,CASSQDSAGGRNEQFF,TGCGCCAGCAGCCAAGACTCAGCGGGGGGGCGAAATGAGCAGTTCTTC
TRBD2,TRBV11-3,15,-,TRBJ2-1,CASSPTSGGFNEQFF,TGTGCCAGCAGTCCAACCAGCGGGGGGTTCAATGAGCAGTTCTTC
-,TRBV4-1,15,-,TRBJ2-5,CASSPSGVTKKTQYF,TGCGCCAGCAGCCCGAGCGGAGTGACCAAGAAGACCCAGTACTTC
TRBD1,TRBV5-4,15,once,TRBJ2-2,CASSYRDRNTGELFF,TGTGCCAGCAGCTACCGGGACAGAAACACCGGGGAGCTGTTTTTT
-,TRBV19,17,-,TRBJ1-3,CASSIGVRQASGNTIYF,TGTGCCAGTAGTATAGGTGTGAGACAGGCCTCTGGAAACACCATATATTTT
TRBD1,TRBV19,14,-,TRBJ2-7,CASSIGDSSYEQYF,TGTGCCAGTAGTATTGGGGACAGCTCGTACGAGCAGTACTTC
-,TRBV7-6,15,-,TRBJ1-5,CASSTSRGWDQPQHF,TGTGCCAGCAGCACCAGCAGGGGCTGGGATCAGCCCCAGCATTTT
-,TRBV2,14,-,TRBJ1-2,CASRSPEGLYGYTF,TGTGCCTCCCGCAGCCCGGAGGGCCTCTATGGCTACACCTTC
-,TRBV4-3,14,once,TRBJ2-2,CASSQTAGAGELFF,TGCGCCAGCAGCCAAACCGCGGGCGCCGGGGAGCTGTTTTTT
-,TRBV18,14,-,TRBJ2-3,CASSPPTGQDTQYF,TGTGCCAGCTCGCCGCCAACAGGGCAAGATACGCAGTATTTT
TRBD2,TRBV7-8,16,-,TRBJ2-7,CASSFRTSGGAVEQYF,TGTGCCAGCAGCTTCCGGACTAGCGGGGGGGCCGTAGAGCAGTACTTC
TRBD1,TRBV18,17,-,TRBJ1-3,CASSPWRDRVAGNTIYF,TGTGCCAGCTCACCATGGAGGGACAGGGTGGCTGGAAACACCATATATTTT
-,TRBV4-3,15,-,TRBJ2-3,CASSQERGKGDTQYF,TGCGCCAGCAGCCAAGAACGGGGGAAAGGGGATACGCAGTATTTT
TRBD1,TRBV5-4,15,-,TRBJ2-3,CASSLAQGEADTQYF,TGTGCCAGCAGCTTGGCACAGGGGGAGGCAGATACGCAGTATTTT
-,TRBV27,13,-,TRBJ1-5,CASSYREGQPQHF,TGTGCCAGCAGTTATCGAGAGGGTCAGCCCCAGCATTTT
-,TRBV5-1,13,-,TRBJ2-1,CASALPGGNEQFF,TGCGCCAGCGCCCTACCCGGGGGCAATGAGCAGTTCTTC
TRBD1,TRBV27,16,-,TRBJ1-5,CASSFAGGRGNQPQHF,TGTGCCAGCAGTTTCGCAGGGGGACGTGGCAATCAGCCCCAGCATTTT
TRBD2,TRBV29-1,15,-,TRBJ2-3,CSVPLGAGGTDTQYF,TGCAGCGTGCCCCTTGGAGCGGGGGGCACAGATACGCAGTATTTT